This entry concerns a single TCR beta chain. The antigen this receptor binds is unknown. Per-base quality was not reported, and no clone a single base away is much larger than it. The data stem from a study of T-cell reconstitution after alpha-beta-depleted transplantation in children (TCRdb year 2016). About the investigation overall: Using TCR repertoire profiling, the study followed T-cell immune reconstitution in a quantitative way in children after TCRalphabeta/CD19-depleted allogeneic hematopoietic cell transplantation. Overall results and qualifications from the work: In some patients, high TCRbeta diversity at day 60 was attributed to recipient T cells and intrathymic progenitors that had survived conditioning. Apparently early alphabetaT-cell count recovery about two months after transplant reportedly relied on only several hundred rapidly expanded clones derived from non-depleted graft cells. Over the following months the frequencies of hyperexpanded clones went down, and after one year T-cell counts and TCRbeta diversity were mostly credited to newly produced T cells.

Per the publication, the treatment or condition label means: allogeneic hematopoietic cell transplantation with graft depleted of TCRalphabeta T cells and CD19 B cells. Transplant recipients were children who received TCRalphabeta/CD19-depleted allogeneic hematopoietic cell grafts. Library prep was done by PCR. These reads were obtained on an Illumina HiSeq 2500. TCR library preparation used molecular barcoding, with unique molecular identifiers applied to normalize quantification of the TCRbeta repertoire. TCRdb passed the public sequencing reads through fastp at Q25 and MiXCR, retaining productive beta sequences. Every distinct CDR3 protein forms one entry, paired with its most common genes and DNA. The sample has under 250,000 distinct CDR3 sequences on record, roughly 25% of them singletons. The top ten constitute about 5% of the sample. The source was PBMCs, mostly from graft donor cells, collected 360 days after TCRalphabeta/CD19-depleted stem cell transplant. The sequence was collected from a female patient aged 2 to 10 who had a stem cell transplant for congenital amegakaryocytic thrombocytopenia, so the T cells may come from the graft donor.

The CDR3 in this case is CASNPLGLAGQETQYF. The nucleotide sequence is given as TGCGCCAGCAACCCCCTAGGGCTAGCGGGGCAAGAGACCCAGTACTTC. The V gene is TRBV5-1 and the J gene is TRBJ2-5; TRBD2 matches 9 bases in the middle. The germline V end is reduced by 6 bases and the J end by 2 bases; junction bases left unmatched: 11. CDR1 and CDR2 are read off the germline V gene as SGHRS and YFSETQ. The CDR3 has 16 amino acids, counting the end cysteine and phenylalanine. Here the CDR3 DNA is all that survives: 48 bases in frame from base 1.